The entry below describes one T cell receptor beta chain. Its antigen remains unidentified. The study ran its PCR with 60 Vbeta and 13 Jbeta primers. TCRdb keeps only in-frame clones here, not all; method: immunoSEQ multiplex PCR. The top ten clones hold under 5.5% of a sample with about 130,000 clones, around four fifths of them seen once. The CDR3 is made up of 14 amino acids. The germline V gene has CDR1 MDHEN and CDR2 SYDVKM. The sample is drawn from a study of cytomegalovirus exposure and HLA in healthy donors. Broader study findings: Within an earlier analysis, most TCR beta V segments proved productive either about 90% or about 30% of the time.

The rearrangement joins TRBV28 to TRBJ2-5, with 7 bases matching TRBD2. The DNA end is more similar to TRBJ2-7, so the J call may be wrong. Material: PBMCs. The clonotype comes from a man aged 30 to 45 in good health. The CDR3 loop is CASRSGAADYEQYF. DNA for the CDR3: TGTGCCAGCAGGAGCGGGGCGGCAGACTACGAGCAGTACTTC.